These 11 T cell receptor beta chains originate from one sample sequenced in a study of T cell responses to AZD1222 COVID-19 vaccine. TCRdb's table, derived via immunoSEQ multiplex PCR, lists solely in-frame clones and lacks some. The repertoire holds some 130,000 clones, with 90% as singletons. The starting material was peripheral blood, obtained on day 0 of AZD1222 vaccination. Receptor source: an adult in good health.

This clone was observed a few times. The chain links TRBV5-5 to TRBJ1-1, with a weak D call TRBD1 (5 bases). Trimming pared 1 base from V and 5 bases from J, leaving 21 bases between. The CDR3 is 17 amino acids. Germline V gene sequence: CDR1 SGHKS, CDR2 YYEKEE (reference sequence). CDR3 amino acids: CASSLYKTGTQGTEAFF. In DNA form, the CDR3 reads TGTGCCAGCAGCTTGTATAAAACCGGGACTCAAGGGACTGAAGCTTTCTTT.

The rearrangement links TRBV5-5 to TRBJ2-6; D not resolved. This CDR3 spans 14 amino acids. V gave up 0 bases and J gave up 1 base, with 2 bases separating them. Germline CDR1 SGHKS, CDR2 YYEKEE (reference sequence). DNA of the CDR3: TGTGCCAGCAGCTTGGATTCTGGGGCCAACGTCCTGACTTTC. Amino acid sequence: CASSLDSGANVLTF.

Here the CDR3 reads CASSLGTGNQPQHF. In DNA, the CDR3 is TGTGCCAGCAGTTTAGGGACAGGAAATCAGCCCCAGCATTTT. The chain is built from TRBV28 and TRBJ1-5; TRBD1 matches at 8 bases. The germline V gene encodes CDR1 MDHEN and CDR2 SYDVKM. V shed 2 bases and J 4 bases; nucleotides not matched to a gene: 1. CDR3 length: 14 amino acids.

The chain links TRBV4-2 to TRBJ1-3, with D perhaps matching TRBD1 (5 bases). Germline V gene sequence: CDR1 LGHNA, CDR2 YNFKEQ. V was shortened by 4 bases and J by 4 bases, with 23 bases between the two germline ends. The CDR3 loop spans 18 amino acids. The CDR3 sequence: CASSPPPGQGEWGNTIYF. The CDR3 region has the DNA TGTGCCAGCAGCCCACCCCCGGGGCAGGGAGAATGGGGAAACACCATATATTTT.

The chain couples TRBV7-9 to TRBJ2-1; possible D gene TRBD2, 6 bases. The CDR3 runs 16 residues. Trimming cost V 5 bases and J 0 bases, with 14 bases left between them. Germline V gives CDR1 SEHNR, CDR2 FQNEAQ (reference sequence). CDR3 DNA sequence: TGTGCCAGCAGCCCGGCGGTGACTAGCTCCTACAATGAGCAGTTCTTC. This gives the protein CASSPAVTSSYNEQFF.

This sequence joins TRBV7-2 and TRBJ1-6, with 10 nucleotides matching TRBD1. The length of the CDR3 is 15 residues. Unmatched junction bases numbered 5, after V lost 5 bases and J lost 7 bases. Per the germline V gene, CDR1 is SGHTA and CDR2 is FQGNSA. The CDR3 reads CASSPEGQGNSPLHF. The CDR3 DNA reads TGTGCCAGCAGCCCCGAGGGACAGGGGAATTCACCCCTCCACTTT.

The sample holds one count of this clone. The chain uses TRBV24-1 and TRBJ1-2, with D uncertain. The CDR3 sequence is 15 residues long. V was clipped by 4 bases and J by 5 bases, with 16 bases between them. Germline values: CDR1 KGHDR, CDR2 SFDVKD. The CDR3: CATSEGGPGGYGYTF. The CDR3 DNA follows: TGTGCCACCAGTGAAGGAGGGCCCGGAGGTTATGGCTACACCTTC.

The V gene is TRBV28, the J gene TRBJ1-5, with a weak D call TRBD1 (6 bases). This CDR3 has 13 amino acids. With 8 bases removed from V and 7 bases from J, the gap between germline ends came to 15 bases. Germline V gene lookup returns CDR1 MDHEN and CDR2 SYDVKM. CDR3: CASVLGAYQPQHF. In nucleotides, the CDR3 is TGTGCCAGCGTATTGGGGGCTTACCAGCCCCAGCATTTT.

The chain has TRBV27 and TRBJ1-6; D gene uncertain. CDR3 length equals 16 residues. Germline CDR1 reads MNHEY; CDR2 reads SMNVEV (reference sequence). V was clipped by 5 bases and J by 0 bases, with 11 bases between them. CDR3 sequence: CASSVYQSSYNSPLHF. The CDR3 DNA sequence: TGTGCCAGCAGTGTTTACCAAAGCTCCTATAATTCACCCCTCCACTTT.

The table lists this clone with a count of one. This chain joins TRBV12-2 and TRBJ2-5; the table gives TRBD2 as D, unverified against the DNA. TRBV12-2 is shown as a pseudogene. This CDR3 has 18 amino acids. The CDR3 DNA is TGTGCAAGTCGCTATCATCCGGGAGAGAAGTTGTACCAAGAGACCCAGTACTTC. Its translation is CASRYHPGEKLYQETQYF.

CDR3 sequence: CASSLGTRQGILATGELFF. The DNA for the CDR3 is TGCGCCAGCAGCTTGGGCACGAGACAGGGGATTTTAGCCACCGGGGAGCTGTTTTTT. The rearrangement joins TRBV5-1 to TRBJ2-2; the match to TRBD1 covers 8 bases. Germline V CDR1 and CDR2: SGHRS, YFSETQ. This CDR3 contains 19 residues. V dropped 0 bases and J dropped 4; count of bases not matched to a gene: 14. Supplemented by reference TRBV5-1 and TRBJ2-2, the full variable domain reads KAGVTQTPRYLIKTRGQQVTLSCSPISGHRSVSWYQQTPGQGLQFLFEYFSETQRNKGNFPGRFSGRQFSNSRSEMNVSTLELGDSALYLCASSLGTRQGILATGELFFGEGSRLTVL.